This passage covers 30 T cell receptor beta chains from one sample sequenced in a study of blood T cell repertoires in COVID-19. Assay used: immunoSEQ multiplex PCR; TCRdb lists only in-frame clones, some missing. The repertoire consists of around 16,000 clones, with about 80% occurring once and the leading ten covering about 9.8%. The sequenced material came from peripheral blood. The receptors stem from a human donor in a cohort sampled during active COVID-19.

The chain couples TRBV29-1 to TRBJ2-7, with TRBD1 identical over 8 bases. The CDR3 covers 14 residues. V lost 4 bases and J lost 3; bases outside the gene matches: 8. From germline, CDR1 is SQVTM and CDR2 ANQGSEA. CDR3 in DNA: TGCAGCGTTGCCTATACGGGACAGGTCTACGAGCAGTACTTC. Translating it yields CSVAYTGQVYEQYF.

The V call is TRBV6-4, the J call TRBJ1-2; the match to TRBD1 covers 9 bases. Per germline, CDR1 MRHNA and CDR2 SNTAGT. The CDR3 sequence is 14 residues long. J was trimmed by 8 bases and V by 3 bases; bases with no gene match: 7. CDR3 DNA: TGTGCCAGCAGTGAATGGGACAGGGTATCCGGCTACACCTTC. Translating it yields CASSEWDRVSGYTF.

This rearrangement joins TRBV7-2 to TRBJ2-1, with 14 bases aligning to TRBD2. The ends lost 5 bases at V and 10 bases at J; junction bases unmatched: 7. The CDR3 has 15 amino acids. Germline CDR1 SGHTA, CDR2 FQGNSA. The DNA for the CDR3 is TGTGCCAGCAGCGCGACTAGCGGGGGGGCTTTCGAGCAGTTCTTC. This translates into CASSATSGGAFEQFF.

V and J are TRBV5-1 and TRBJ1-1; the match to TRBD1 covers 11 bases. Trimming at V came to 0 bases and at J to 6 bases, leaving 4 bases not matched to a gene. The CDR3 spans 15 residues. Germline V gene data show CDR1 as SGHRS and CDR2 as YFSETQ. CDR3: CASSLDGQGAAEAFF. In DNA form, the CDR3 reads TGCGCCAGCAGCTTGGACGGACAGGGGGCCGCTGAAGCTTTCTTT.

The chain links TRBV9 to TRBJ2-3, with D maybe TRBD2 (6 bases). Trimming took off 4 bases at V and 4 bases at J, with 16 bases between the two ends. CDR1 and CDR2 from the germline V gene are SGDLS and YYNGEE. The CDR3 length is 15 residues. The CDR3 spells CASSFIAEGSDTQYF. CDR3 DNA: TGTGCCAGCAGCTTTATAGCGGAGGGGTCAGATACGCAGTATTTT. The full variable domain, in which reference TRBV9 and TRBJ2-3 provide the parts outside the CDR3, is DSGVTQTPKHLITATGQRVTLRCSPRSGDLSVYWYQQSLDQGLQFLIQYYNGEERAKGNILERFSAQQFPDLHSELNLSSLELGDSALYFCASSFIAEGSDTQYFGPGTRLTVL.

V gene TRBV11-3 combines with J gene TRBJ2-7; TRBD2 is a possible D gene (5 bases). CDR1 is SGHNT, CDR2 YENEEA, per germline. Trimming cost V 3 bases and J 5 bases, with 11 bases left between them. The CDR3 spans 13 residues. The CDR3 DNA reads TGTGCCAGCAGCTTGACGGGGAGCCACGAGCAGTACTTC. It encodes CASSLTGSHEQYF. Supplemented by reference TRBV11-3 and TRBJ2-7, the full variable domain reads EAGVVQSPRYKIIEKKQPVAFWCNPISGHNTLYWYLQNLGQGPELLIRYENEEAVDDSQLPKDRFSAERLKGVDSTLKIQPAELGDSAVYLCASSLTGSHEQYFGPGTRLTVT.

This clone was observed a few times. The chain has TRBV28 and TRBJ2-7, with 8 bases lining up with TRBD1. This CDR3 spans 12 amino acids. The germline V gene encodes CDR1 MDHEN and CDR2 SYDVKM. V was pared by 8 bases and J by 0 bases, with 0 bases of the junction left unmatched. The CDR3 loop reads CASQGASYEQYF. DNA for the CDR3: TGTGCCAGCCAGGGGGCCTCCTACGAGCAGTACTTC.

Only one count was recorded for this clone. The chain has TRBV6-6 and TRBJ2-2; no definite D call. CDR3 length: 15 amino acids. Germline V gene data show CDR1 as MNHNY and CDR2 as SVGAGI (reference sequence). V lost 6 bases, J lost 2 bases, and 13 bases lay in between. The CDR3 region is CASSPPNVNTGELFF. For the CDR3, the DNA is TGTGCCAGCAGCCCCCCTAATGTAAACACCGGGGAGCTGTTTTTT.

The chain joins TRBV5-4 to TRBJ2-1; 7 bases are shared with TRBD2. With V trimmed by 2 bases and J by 3 bases, 2 bases remained unmatched. This CDR3 has 14 residues. CDR1 and CDR2 from the germline V gene are SGHNT and YYREEE (reference sequence). CDR3 DNA: TGTGCCAGCAGCTTAGGGACTAACTACAATGAGCAGTTCTTC. This gives the protein CASSLGTNYNEQFF.

V and J are TRBV14 and TRBJ1-4; possible D gene TRBD1, 6 bases. V lost 2 bases and J lost 8, with 15 bases in between. The CDR3 spans 15 residues. In germline, CDR1 is SGHDN, CDR2 FVKESK. Written as DNA, the CDR3 is TGTGCCAGCAGCCAAAACAGGGCCCCGGGGGAAAAACTGTTTTTT. Residues: CASSQNRAPGEKLFF.

The chain is built from TRBV4-3 and TRBJ1-6; 7 nucleotides line up with TRBD1. The J segment lost 7 bases and the V segment lost 3 bases, leaving 3 bases of the junction unmatched. The CDR3 covers 14 residues. Germline CDR1 and CDR2: LGHNA and YSLEER. The CDR3 region is CASSHGTANSPLHF. CDR3 DNA sequence: TGCGCCAGCAGCCACGGGACAGCAAATTCACCCCTCCACTTT.

J is TRBJ1-1 and V is TRBV27; possible D gene TRBD1, 6 bases. Germline-derived CDR1 and CDR2 are MNHEY and SMNVEV (reference sequence). V was pared by 5 bases and J by 2 bases, with 12 bases between. CDR3 length: 14 residues. In DNA form, the CDR3 reads TGTGCCAGCAGTGTCAGGGGCCCCAACACTGAAGCTTTCTTT. It yields the protein CASSVRGPNTEAFF.

There are a few counts of this clone. The V and J genes are TRBV27 and TRBJ1-2; 7 positions agree with TRBD1. Trimming removed 6 bases from V and 6 bases from J; junction bases left unmatched: 7. CDR1 and CDR2 (germline): MNHEY, SMNVEV (reference sequence). This CDR3 region has 13 residues. CDR3 sequence (DNA): TGTGCCAGCAGCCACCGGGACAGCAATGGCTACACCTTC. Amino acid sequence: CASSHRDSNGYTF.

The chain combines TRBV19 with TRBJ1-4; 11 bases map to TRBD1. The CDR3 has 13 amino acids. V trimming: 7 bases; J trimming: 10 bases; junction bases outside the gene matches: 5. Germline V gives CDR1 LNHDA, CDR2 SQIVND (reference sequence). The DNA of the CDR3 is TGTGCCAGTATCGGACAGGGGGCATCAAAACTGTTTTTT. Translated, it gives CASIGQGASKLFF.

This rearrangement joins TRBV29-1 to TRBJ1-5; 8 bases are shared with TRBD1. Germline V gene data show CDR1 as SQVTM and CDR2 as ANQGSEA. The CDR3 runs to 13 residues. Losses at the gene ends were 7 bases for V and 5 bases for J; bases not matched to a gene: 7. The CDR3 region has the DNA TGCAGCGGGACGACAGGGGTCGATCAGCCCCAGCATTTT. This gives the protein CSGTTGVDQPQHF.

This clone was seen a few times. The gene calls are TRBV6-1 and TRBJ2-5; 12 nucleotides align to TRBD2. Trimming at V came to 0 bases and at J to 3 bases, leaving 8 bases not matched to a gene. Per germline, CDR1 MNHNS and CDR2 SASEGT. The CDR3 has 18 residues. CDR3 in DNA: TGTGCCAGCAGTGAAGCGCTAGGGGCTAGCGGGGGGGAAGAGACCCAGTACTTC. It yields the protein CASSEALGASGGEETQYF.

The rearrangement joins TRBV28 to TRBJ2-7; TRBD1 aligns across 9 bases. Germline trimming cut 5 bases from V and 3 bases from J; bases unmatched to any gene: 14. The CDR3 has 17 residues. In germline, CDR1 is MDHEN, CDR2 SYDVKM. The CDR3 loop reads CASSPPTLTGGDYEQYF. As DNA, the CDR3 is TGTGCCAGCAGTCCCCCTACGTTGACAGGGGGGGACTACGAGCAGTACTTC.

This clone is deemed medium-sized. The CDR3 is CASSSQTGGSVNGYTF. As DNA, the CDR3 is TGTGCCAGCAGCTCCCAGACAGGGGGCTCAGTGAATGGCTACACCTTC. The chain has TRBV7-9 and TRBJ1-2; 10 nucleotides align to TRBD1. Germline values: CDR1 SEHNR, CDR2 FQNEAQ (reference sequence). Germline trimming cut 4 bases from V and 6 bases from J; bases unmatched to any gene: 11. There are 16 residues in the CDR3.

The CDR3 DNA is TGTGCCAGCAGTGACTCGATCGGGGGGGCAAATGGCTACACCTTC. Amino acids: CASSDSIGGANGYTF. The chain combines TRBV6-4 with TRBJ1-2, with D possibly TRBD1 on 6 matching bases. Germline CDR1 reads MRHNA; CDR2 reads SNTAGT. The CDR3 runs 15 residues. V shed 0 bases and J shed 6 bases, with 14 bases lying between them.

The chain combines TRBV2 with TRBJ2-7, with a weak D call TRBD2 (6 bases). Germline CDR1 and CDR2: SNHLY and FYNNEI. Trimming cost V 4 bases and J 4 bases, with 14 bases left between them. The CDR3 loop spans 14 amino acids. The CDR3 protein is CASSGSGGEYEQYF. The DNA of the CDR3 is TGTGCCAGCAGTGGCAGCGGCGGGGAATACGAGCAGTACTTC.

The chain combines TRBV6-1 with TRBJ2-7; 7 nucleotides match TRBD1. The J segment lost 3 bases and the V segment lost 1 base, leaving 3 bases of the junction unmatched. The CDR3 runs to 14 residues. The germline CDR1 and CDR2 sequences are MNHNS and SASEGT. The CDR3 sequence: CASSEVGQSYEQYF. As DNA, the CDR3 is TGTGCCAGCAGTGAAGTGGGACAGAGCTACGAGCAGTACTTC.

This clone was observed once. The chain uses TRBV11-3 and TRBJ1-1; 8 bases match TRBD1. V dropped 1 base and J dropped 0; count of bases not matched to a gene: 4. CDR1 SGHNT and CDR2 YENEEA come from the germline V gene. The CDR3 is made up of 16 amino acids. CDR3 region: CASSLGDRSMNTEAFF. Here the CDR3 DNA reads TGTGCCAGCAGCTTAGGGGACAGGTCAATGAACACTGAAGCTTTCTTT.

V gene TRBV6-2 or TRBV6-3 combines with J gene TRBJ1-6; D is unclear. Trimming took 5 bases from V and 5 from J, leaving 13 bases between them. The CDR3 runs 15 residues. In germline, CDR1 is MNHEY, CDR2 SVGEGT. As DNA, the CDR3 is TGTGCCAGCAGTCTTCTGGGAGACAATAATTCACCCCTCCACTTT. It encodes CASSLLGDNNSPLHF.

J is TRBJ2-2 and V is TRBV4-3, with TRBD2 matching over 9 bases. V shed 2 bases and J 2 bases; nucleotides not matched to a gene: 6. The germline V gene encodes CDR1 LGHNA and CDR2 YSLEER. This CDR3 has 17 residues. The CDR3 region is CASSQSTSGVNTGELFF. The CDR3 nucleotides are TGCGCCAGCAGCCAATCGACTAGCGGAGTCAACACCGGGGAGCTGTTTTTT.

The chain uses TRBV5-1 and TRBJ2-2, with a possible D match to TRBD1 (6 bases). From germline, CDR1 is SGHRS and CDR2 YFSETQ. Trimming removed 5 bases at V and 1 base at J, with 9 bases between. The CDR3 has 14 residues. CDR3 in amino acids: CASRDSGNTGELFF. In DNA form, the CDR3 reads TGCGCCAGCAGGGACAGTGGGAACACCGGGGAGCTGTTTTTT.

The chain joins TRBV27 to TRBJ2-4; 14 nucleotides line up with TRBD2. This CDR3 spans 19 amino acids. The V segment lost 7 bases and the J segment 1 base; nucleotides outside the gene matches: 12. CDR1 MNHEY and CDR2 SMNVEV come from the germline V gene (reference sequence). This chain's CDR3 is CASNQGGTSGSGAKNIQYF. CDR3 DNA sequence: TGTGCCAGCAACCAGGGGGGGACTAGCGGGAGTGGGGCCAAAAACATTCAGTACTTC.

This chain connects TRBV5-5 to TRBJ2-5; TRBD1 is a possible D gene (6 bases). V was shortened by 4 bases and J by 4 bases, with 14 bases between the two germline ends. Germline CDR1 reads SGHKS; CDR2 reads YYEKEE (reference sequence). The CDR3 has 14 amino acids. The CDR3 DNA is TGTGCCAGCAGCAGCTTAGGGGGTCGAGAGACCCAGTACTTC. This gives the protein CASSSLGGRETQYF.

The chain is built from TRBV5-1 and TRBJ1-3, with D perhaps TRBD1 (6 bases). This CDR3 comprises 18 residues. CDR1 and CDR2 (germline): SGHRS, YFSETQ. The ends were cut back, 4 bases at V and 0 bases at J, with 20 bases in the middle. CDR3 coding DNA: TGCGCCAGCAGCGGTGGAACAGGGACCGCGAGCTCTGGAAACACCATATATTTT. It yields the protein CASSGGTGTASSGNTIYF.

This rearrangement joins TRBV3-1 (or the pseudogene TRBV3-2) to TRBJ2-7; D gene unclear. CDR1 LGHDT and CDR2 YNNKEL come from the germline V gene (reference sequence). The CDR3 sequence is 14 residues long. The V gene lost 7 bases and the J gene lost 3 bases, with 16 bases spanning the gap. The CDR3 DNA reads as TGTGCCAGCACCTTAGGCGGTAACAACTACGAGCAGTACTTC. This sequence encodes CASTLGGNNYEQYF.

The CDR3 region has the DNA TGTGCCATCAGCTCCGGGACTAGCGGGAGCGAGCAGTACTTC. It translates to CAISSGTSGSEQYF. The rearrangement links TRBV10-3 to TRBJ2-7; 14 bases line up with TRBD2. The germline CDR1 and CDR2 sequences are ENHRY and SYGVKD. This CDR3 is built from 14 residues. Losses at the gene ends were 6 bases for V and 6 bases for J; bases not matched to a gene: 4.